This is a list of T cell receptor beta chains from one sample in a study of molecular identifiers for immune sequencing clone quantification. From the PCR reads, TCRdb called clonotypes with MiXCR, one entry per CDR3 protein. The table records roughly 55,000 distinct CDR3 sequences, around 33% of them present only once. Source material: naive CD8+ T cells from blood, with Jurkat cell RNA spiked in. These receptor sequences come from a human donor in good health. Some libraries in this study had Jurkat cell RNA spiked in. Each CDR3 is given with its conserved first and last residue. D genes are given only for firm matches. Clone size is not always given. Where it is, it says once, few, many or a class for expanded clones.

>TRBV4-3|NA|NA|TRBJ2-1
TGCGCCAGCAGCCATGATAGGAATGAGCAGTTCTTC
CASSHDRNEQFF
>TRBV7-6|NA|NA|TRBJ2-3
TGTGCCAGCAGCAGCGCAGCAGATACGCAGTATTTT
CASSSAADTQYF
>TRBV4-1|NA|NA|TRBJ2-7
TGCGCCAGCAGCCAAGTAGGAACAGGACTAACGGAGCAGTACTTC
CASSQVGTGLTEQYF
>TRBV6-2/TRBV6-3|NA|few|TRBJ2-7
TGTGCCAGTACCGACGGCTCCCCCTACGAGCAGTACTTC
CASTDGSPYEQYF
>TRBV28|NA|many|TRBJ1-4
TGTGCCAGCAGTTTATCCTCCGTGGGGGTGGAAAAACTGTTTTTT
CASSLSSVGVEKLFF
>TRBV9|TRBD2|NA|TRBJ2-1
TGTGCCAGCAGCCTCGCTAGCGGGGCCTACAATGAGCGGTTCTTC
CASSLASGAYNERFF
>TRBV27|TRBD2|NA|TRBJ2-1
TGTGCCAGCAGTCTCGGACTAGCGTCGAATGAGCAGTTCTTC
CASSLGLASNEQFF
>TRBV5-6|NA|few|TRBJ2-5
TGTGCCAGCAGTAGAAGGGGGACCCAGTACTTC
CASSRRGTQYF
>TRBV7-9|TRBD1|many|TRBJ2-3
TGTGCCAGCAGCGGACAGGATACAGATACGCAGTATTTT
CASSGQDTDTQYF
>TRBV5-4|NA|many|TRBJ1-4
TGTGCCAGCAGCTTGCAATTGACAGGCCGAAAAGAAAAACTGTTTTTT
CASSLQLTGRKEKLFF
>TRBV12-3/TRBV12-4|NA|few|TRBJ1-1
TGTGCCAGCAGTCCCGGACTGATGAACACTGAAGCTTTCTTT
CASSPGLMNTEAFF
>TRBV5-1|TRBD1|NA|TRBJ2-7
TGCGCCAGCAGCGTATTCCAGGGGGCCTACGAGCAGTACTTC
CASSVFQGAYEQYF
>TRBV6-6|TRBD2|NA|TRBJ2-3
TGTGCCAGCAGTTCGCTAGCGGGGGTCACAGATACGCAGTATTTT
CASSSLAGVTDTQYF
>TRBV29-1|NA|NA|TRBJ1-3
TGCAGCGTTCTCACCTCTGGAAACACCATATATTTT
CSVLTSGNTIYF
>TRBV19|TRBD1|many|TRBJ2-1
TGTGCCAGTAGTCCCGGGACAGGGTTAGTTGAGCAGTTCTTC
CASSPGTGLVEQFF
>TRBV6-4|NA|NA|TRBJ2-5
TGTGCCAGCAATGGGCCCAGGGAGTCAGAGACCCAGTACTTC
CASNGPRESETQYF
>TRBV28|NA|NA|TRBJ1-1
TGTGCCAGCAGTTCCTGGAGGAACACTGAAGCTTTCTTT
CASSSWRNTEAFF
>TRBV7-9|NA|few|TRBJ2-4
TGTGCCAGCAGCGGCGTGGGGGGCCGGGGCAAAAACATTCAGTACTTC
CASSGVGGRGKNIQYF
>TRBV15|NA|once|TRBJ2-1
TGTGCCACCAGCCCTTGGGTGCGGGACCGCAACAATGAGCAGTTCTTC
CATSPWVRDRNNEQFF
>TRBV28|NA|NA|TRBJ2-2
TGTGCCAGCAGGAGCGTCGTGCACACCGGGGAGCTGTTTTTT
CASRSVVHTGELFF
>TRBV7-8|NA|NA|TRBJ2-1
TGTGCCAGCAGGTTGCCCCTGAGCTCCTACAATGAGCAGTTCTTC
CASRLPLSSYNEQFF
>TRBV29-1|NA|many|TRBJ2-7
TGCAGCGTTGAGTTCAGGGACGAGCAGTACTTC
CSVEFRDEQYF
>TRBV28|NA|NA|TRBJ2-7
TGTGCCAGCAGCCCCTCCGGCGAGCAGTACTTC
CASSPSGEQYF
>TRBV28|NA|medium-sized|TRBJ2-3
TGTGCCAGCAGTTTCACTTTTTCGACAGATACGCAGTATTTT
CASSFTFSTDTQYF